A single T cell receptor (beta chain) is shown here with its context. This entry belongs to a study of cytomegalovirus exposure and HLA in healthy donors. Study summary: Findings of an earlier analysis included around 100 million unique TCR beta sequences from 180 million or so T cells. The early release's HLA-typed donors yielded approximately 82 million unique TCRs. Out of several hundred genotyped donors, less than 85% belonged to the Caucasian-associated ancestry cluster.

Use of 60 Vbeta and 13 Jbeta primers characterized the PCR. Sequencing was performed with immunoSEQ multiplex PCR; in TCRdb, only in-frame clones are kept and a portion is missing. The sample contains 90,000 to 120,000 clones, 65% to 80% of which appear only once. V lost 1 base to trimming and J lost 0 bases, with 15 bases between them. The CDR3 contains 17 residues. Sequences were obtained from PBMCs. This receptor was taken from a female donor in good health and CMV-seropositive. The chain joins TRBV23-1 to TRBJ1-1; D is undetermined. TRBV23-1 is marked as an open reading frame, function uncertain. The CDR3 is CASSQFTCPNMNTEAFF. The DNA for the CDR3 is TGCGCCAGCAGTCAATTTACGTGTCCCAACATGAACACTGAAGCTTTCTTT.